Following are 9 T cell receptor beta chains from one sample sequenced in a study of shared clonotypes between healthy human individuals. TCRdb's table, derived via immunoSEQ multiplex PCR, lists solely in-frame clones and lacks some. The sample shows 2,100,000 or so clones, 90% to 96% of them seen only once. The sample was naive CD4+ T cells sorted from blood. Subset defined: CD45RA+ positively selected. These TCRs come from a man aged 18 to 30 in good health.

The chain recombines TRBV11-3 with TRBJ2-1; 9 bases are shared with TRBD1. The CDR3 runs 16 residues. V shed 0 bases and J 0 bases; nucleotides not matched to a gene: 0. The germline gives CDR1 SGHNT, CDR2 YENEEA. This CDR3 reads CASSLEGQGSYNEQFF. The CDR3 DNA sequence: TGTGCCAGCAGCTTAGAGGGACAGGGCTCCTACAATGAGCAGTTCTTC.

Comment on this clone: The identical CDR3 is also encoded by other nucleotide sequences in the sample. The rearrangement links TRBV6-5 to TRBJ2-5; D is perhaps TRBD1 (6 bases). V was clipped by 0 bases and J by 5 bases, with 10 bases between them. The CDR3 covers 14 residues. In germline, CDR1 is MNHEY, CDR2 SVGAGI. CDR3 nucleotides: TGTGCCAGCAGTTACTCTAGGGGGACGGAGACCCAGTACTTC. This encodes CASSYSRGTETQYF.

The chain links TRBV5-1 to TRBJ2-1, with D unclear. V was cut by 0 bases and J by 5 bases, with 12 bases left in between. The CDR3 sequence is 15 residues long. The germline V gene encodes CDR1 SGHRS and CDR2 YFSETQ. In nucleotides, the CDR3 is TGCGCCAGCAGCTTGGGATCGACCTCAGACAATGAGCAGTTCTTC. As protein: CASSLGSTSDNEQFF. Full variable domain (rest looked up from reference TRBV5-1 and TRBJ2-1): KAGVTQTPRYLIKTRGQQVTLSCSPISGHRSVSWYQQTPGQGLQFLFEYFSETQRNKGNFPGRFSGRQFSNSRSEMNVSTLELGDSALYLCASSLGSTSDNEQFFGPGTRLTVL.

This clone was counted between two and nine times. CDR3 sequence: CATKDSQPQHF. The CDR3 bases are TGTGCCACGAAGGACAGTCAGCCCCAGCATTTT. This rearrangement joins TRBV28 to TRBJ1-5; D might be TRBD1 (6 bases). The ends were cut back, 10 bases at V and 6 bases at J, with 10 bases in the middle. Germline V gives CDR1 MDHEN, CDR2 SYDVKM. The CDR3 contains 11 residues.

This clone was counted only a few times. The chain uses TRBV6-5 and TRBJ1-2; perhaps TRBD1 as D (6 bases). The germline CDR1 and CDR2 sequences are MNHEY and SVGAGI. The CDR3 runs 16 residues. Trimming removed 2 bases at V and 4 bases at J, with 17 bases between. CDR3 amino acids: CASSYARGASGYGYTF. CDR3 nucleotides: TGTGCCAGCAGTTACGCCCGGGGGGCGTCCGGCTATGGCTACACCTTC.

The genes are TRBV25-1 and TRBJ1-4; D is perhaps TRBD1 (6 bases). The V end was cut by 6 bases, the J end by 4 bases, with 24 bases between. Germline CDR1 reads MGHDK; CDR2 reads SYGVNS. The length of the CDR3 is 18 residues. CDR3 DNA sequence: TGTGCCAGCAGGGACAGCCCCTCGTTAGGGAAGCTTAATGAAAAACTGTTTTTT. Encoded protein: CASRDSPSLGKLNEKLFF.

The J gene is TRBJ2-2, the V gene TRBV18, with TRBD1 identical over 7 bases. The germline CDR1 and CDR2 sequences are KGHSH and LQKENI. The CDR3 spans 18 residues. The trim removed 1 base at V and 0 bases at J, leaving 8 bases unmatched. The chain's CDR3 is CASSPLGQATPNTGELFF. In DNA form, the CDR3 reads TGTGCCAGCTCACCACTCGGACAGGCCACCCCGAACACCGGGGAGCTGTTTTTT.

With respect to this clone: Distinct nucleotide sequences in the sample also encode this CDR3. The V and J genes are TRBV5-1 and TRBJ2-3; 7 nucleotides agree with TRBD2. With 3 bases clipped from V and 3 bases from J, the junction kept 4 bases outside the gene matches. This CDR3 has 14 residues. CDR1 is SGHRS and CDR2 is YFSETQ in the germline V gene. CDR3 bases: TGCGCCAGCAGCTCGGTGGGGGGGACAGATACGCAGTATTTT. It yields the protein CASSSVGGTDTQYF.

The J gene is TRBJ1-5, the V gene TRBV2; possible D gene TRBD1, 6 bases. The germline CDR1 and CDR2 sequences are SNHLY and FYNNEI. V lost 6 bases and J lost 1, with 10 bases in between. This CDR3 has 14 amino acids. The CDR3 DNA reads as TGTGCCAGCAGAGGGGGGGCGAGCAATCAGCCCCAGCATTTT. Translation gives CASRGGASNQPQHF.